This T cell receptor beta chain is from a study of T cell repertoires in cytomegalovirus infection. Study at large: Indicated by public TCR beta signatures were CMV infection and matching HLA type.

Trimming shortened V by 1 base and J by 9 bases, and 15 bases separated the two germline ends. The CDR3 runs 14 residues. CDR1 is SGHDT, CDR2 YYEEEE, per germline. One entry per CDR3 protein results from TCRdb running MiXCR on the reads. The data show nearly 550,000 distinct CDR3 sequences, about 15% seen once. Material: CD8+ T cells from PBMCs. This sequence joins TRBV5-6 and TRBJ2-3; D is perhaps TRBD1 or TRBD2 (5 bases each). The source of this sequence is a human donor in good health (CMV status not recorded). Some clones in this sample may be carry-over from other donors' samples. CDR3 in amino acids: CASSLTYRTATQYF. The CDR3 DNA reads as TGTGCCAGCAGCTTGACCTACAGGACTGCGACGCAGTATTTT.